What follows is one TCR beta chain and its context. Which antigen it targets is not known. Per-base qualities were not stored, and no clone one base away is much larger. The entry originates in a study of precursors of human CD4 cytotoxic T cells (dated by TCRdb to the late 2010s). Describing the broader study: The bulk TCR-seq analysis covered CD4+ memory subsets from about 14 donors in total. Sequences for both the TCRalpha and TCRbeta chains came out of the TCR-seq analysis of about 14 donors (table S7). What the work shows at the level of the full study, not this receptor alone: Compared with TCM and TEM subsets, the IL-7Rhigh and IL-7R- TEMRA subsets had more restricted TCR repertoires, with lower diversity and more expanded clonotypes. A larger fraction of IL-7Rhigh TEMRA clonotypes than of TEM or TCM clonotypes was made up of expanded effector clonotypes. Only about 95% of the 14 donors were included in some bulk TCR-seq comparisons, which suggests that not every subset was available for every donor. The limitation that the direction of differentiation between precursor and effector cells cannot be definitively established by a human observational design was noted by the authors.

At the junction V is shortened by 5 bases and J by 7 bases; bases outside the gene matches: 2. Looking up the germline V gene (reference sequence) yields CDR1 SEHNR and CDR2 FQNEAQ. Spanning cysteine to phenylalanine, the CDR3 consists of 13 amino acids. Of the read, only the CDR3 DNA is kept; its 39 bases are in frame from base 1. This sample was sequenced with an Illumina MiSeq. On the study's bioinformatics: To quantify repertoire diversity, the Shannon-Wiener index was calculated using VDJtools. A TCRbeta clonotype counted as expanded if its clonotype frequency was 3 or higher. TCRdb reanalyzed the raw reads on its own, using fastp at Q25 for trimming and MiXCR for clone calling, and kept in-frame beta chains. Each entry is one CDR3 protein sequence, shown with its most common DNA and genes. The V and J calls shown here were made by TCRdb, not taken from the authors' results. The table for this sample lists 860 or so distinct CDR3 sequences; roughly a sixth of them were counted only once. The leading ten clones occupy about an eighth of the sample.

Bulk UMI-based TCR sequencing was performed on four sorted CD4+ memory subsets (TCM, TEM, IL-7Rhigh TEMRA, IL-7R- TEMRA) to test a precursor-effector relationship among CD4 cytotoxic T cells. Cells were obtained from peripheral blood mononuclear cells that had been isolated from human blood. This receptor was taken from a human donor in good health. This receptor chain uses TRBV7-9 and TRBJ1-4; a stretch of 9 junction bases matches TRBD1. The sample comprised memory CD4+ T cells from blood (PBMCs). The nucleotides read TGTGCCAGCAGCGGGGACAGGGCTGAAAAACTGTTTTTT. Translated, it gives CASSGDRAEKLFF.